The rows below give T cell receptor beta chains drawn from one sample of a study of T cells in Graves' hyperthyroidism and ophthalmopathy. TCRdb reprocessed the multiplex PCR reads via MiXCR and lists one record per CDR3 protein. The table lists 50,000 to 60,000 distinct CDR3 sequences, around half of them singletons. Material for sequencing was blood. The receptors come from a woman aged 45-60 years with Graves' ophthalmopathy. Both conserved end residues are part of each CDR3. The D gene is left open where the match is weak. Some rows mark clone size as missing; the rest say once, few, many or name a class of expanded clone.

clone_size: .; v_call: TRBV5-4; j_call: TRBJ1-4; d_call: .; cdr3_nt: TGTGCCAGCAGCTTGGCCGGGGCGAACGCAACTAATGAAAAACTGTTTTTT; cdr3_aa: CASSLAGANATNEKLFF
clone_size: few; v_call: TRBV4-3; j_call: TRBJ2-3; d_call: .; cdr3_nt: TGCGCCAGCAGCCAAGACTTCGAGGGGGGTCCCCACAATGAGCAGTATTTT; cdr3_aa: CASSQDFEGGPHNEQYF
clone_size: many; v_call: TRBV20-1; j_call: TRBJ2-1; d_call: .; cdr3_nt: TGCAGTGCTAGAGGTTCGGGGGGCCCTAATTCTGGGCAGTTCTTC; cdr3_aa: CSARGSGGPNSGQFF
clone_size: .; v_call: TRBV7-3; j_call: TRBJ2-2; d_call: .; cdr3_nt: TGTGCCAGCGGGACATGGGGCGGGGAGCTGTTTTTT; cdr3_aa: CASGTWGGELFF
clone_size: .; v_call: TRBV5-4; j_call: TRBJ1-1; d_call: .; cdr3_nt: TGTGCCAGCAGCCGTAATGGTATTGCCACCGGGGACACTGAAGCTTTCTTT; cdr3_aa: CASSRNGIATGDTEAFF
clone_size: .; v_call: TRBV4-1; j_call: TRBJ1-6; d_call: .; cdr3_nt: TGCGCCAGCAGCCAAGTTCCAGGGTCACCCCTCCACTTT; cdr3_aa: CASSQVPGSPLHF
clone_size: .; v_call: TRBV7-9; j_call: TRBJ1-5; d_call: .; cdr3_nt: TGTGCCAGCAGCTTAGCGAGGTTCAATGAGCATTTT; cdr3_aa: CASSLARFNEHF
clone_size: many; v_call: TRBV5-6; j_call: TRBJ1-2; d_call: TRBD1; cdr3_nt: TGTGCCAGCAGCTTGGGAACAGGGGATGGCTACACCTTC; cdr3_aa: CASSLGTGDGYTF
clone_size: many; v_call: TRBV20-1; j_call: TRBJ1-6; d_call: TRBD1; cdr3_nt: TGCAGTGCAAACCAGGGGGGCAGCAGAGAGGCACCCCTCCACTTT; cdr3_aa: CSANQGGSREAPLHF
clone_size: .; v_call: TRBV25-1; j_call: TRBJ2-3; d_call: TRBD2; cdr3_nt: TGTGCCAGCTCCGTTAGCGGGAGGGCCGGCACAGATACGCAGTATTTT; cdr3_aa: CASSVSGRAGTDTQYF
clone_size: once; v_call: TRBV7-3; j_call: TRBJ2-1; d_call: TRBD2; cdr3_nt: TGTGCCAGCAGCCTCCCCAGCGGGAGGGCTGAAGAGCAGTTCTTC; cdr3_aa: CASSLPSGRAEEQFF
clone_size: .; v_call: TRBV29-1; j_call: TRBJ2-5; d_call: TRBD2; cdr3_nt: TGCAGCGACCGGACTAGCGGGAGCCCTCAAGAGACCCAGTACTTC; cdr3_aa: CSDRTSGSPQETQYF
clone_size: many; v_call: TRBV24-1; j_call: TRBJ2-6; d_call: TRBD1; cdr3_nt: TGTGCCACCAGTGATAGGCAAACAGGGGCCGGGGCCAACGTCCTGACTTTC; cdr3_aa: CATSDRQTGAGANVLTF
clone_size: .; v_call: TRBV5-1; j_call: TRBJ1-2; d_call: .; cdr3_nt: TGCGCCAGCAGCTTGGCCGTGACAGGTACCTATGGCTACACCTTC; cdr3_aa: CASSLAVTGTYGYTF
clone_size: .; v_call: TRBV10-3; j_call: TRBJ1-1; d_call: .; cdr3_nt: TGTGCCATCAGTGAGTGGGGGGGGGCGCGTACTGAAGCTTTCTTT; cdr3_aa: CAISEWGGARTEAFF
clone_size: .; v_call: TRBV2; j_call: TRBJ2-1; d_call: .; cdr3_nt: TGTGCCAGCAGTGATACTAGACTTGAGCAGTTCTTC; cdr3_aa: CASSDTRLEQFF
clone_size: many; v_call: TRBV7-3; j_call: TRBJ2-2; d_call: TRBD1; cdr3_nt: TGTGCCAGCAGCCTCACGGGACAGGGTTTACCCGGGGAGCTGTTTTTT; cdr3_aa: CASSLTGQGLPGELFF
clone_size: many; v_call: TRBV24-1; j_call: TRBJ2-1; d_call: .; cdr3_nt: TGTGCCACCAGTGATTTGAGTAGCGCCTCGAACAATGAGCAGTTCTTC; cdr3_aa: CATSDLSSASNNEQFF
clone_size: many; v_call: TRBV19; j_call: TRBJ2-7; d_call: .; cdr3_nt: TGTGCCAGTAGTAATGCCCTGGAGCAGTACTTC; cdr3_aa: CASSNALEQYF
clone_size: many; v_call: TRBV7-7; j_call: TRBJ2-1; d_call: TRBD2; cdr3_nt: TGTGCCAGCAGTCGGACTAGCGGGACGGACAATGAGCAGTTCTTC; cdr3_aa: CASSRTSGTDNEQFF
clone_size: many; v_call: TRBV28; j_call: TRBJ1-3; d_call: .; cdr3_nt: TGTGCCAGCTTTGGAAACACCATATATTTT; cdr3_aa: CASFGNTIYF
clone_size: many; v_call: TRBV7-6; j_call: TRBJ2-1; d_call: TRBD2; cdr3_nt: TGTGCCAGCAGCTTCAGCGGGAGGACCTACAATGAGCAGTTCTTC; cdr3_aa: CASSFSGRTYNEQFF
clone_size: many; v_call: TRBV15; j_call: TRBJ1-1; d_call: .; cdr3_nt: TGTGCCACCAGCAGAGATCTAGGGGGGAACACTGAAGCTTTCTTT; cdr3_aa: CATSRDLGGNTEAFF
clone_size: .; v_call: TRBV20-1; j_call: TRBJ1-1; d_call: .; cdr3_nt: TGCAGTGCGTCTCAGGCCTTGAACACTGAAGCTTTCTTT; cdr3_aa: CSASQALNTEAFF
clone_size: .; v_call: TRBV15; j_call: TRBJ2-1; d_call: TRBD2; cdr3_nt: TGTGCCACCAGCAGTCAGCGGGAGGGGTACCATGAGCAGTTCTTC; cdr3_aa: CATSSQREGYHEQFF
clone_size: .; v_call: TRBV2; j_call: TRBJ1-1; d_call: .; cdr3_nt: TGTGCCAGCAGTGAAGAGTCGGGTGAAGCCTTATTT; cdr3_aa: CASSEESGEALF
clone_size: many; v_call: TRBV20-1; j_call: TRBJ2-7; d_call: .; cdr3_nt: TGCAGTGCCGAGTCAGCCGGACTACCCTCCTACGAGCAGTACTTC; cdr3_aa: CSAESAGLPSYEQYF
clone_size: once; v_call: TRBV7-2; j_call: TRBJ2-5; d_call: .; cdr3_nt: TGTGCCAGCAGCCAAGTTGGGGCGGAAGAGACCCAGTACTTC; cdr3_aa: CASSQVGAEETQYF
clone_size: once; v_call: TRBV7-2; j_call: TRBJ2-5; d_call: TRBD2; cdr3_nt: TGTGCCAGCAGCTCTTCTAGCGGGAGAGGAGACGGAGAGACCCAGTACTTC; cdr3_aa: CASSSSSGRGDGETQYF
clone_size: medium-sized; v_call: TRBV7-6; j_call: TRBJ2-6; d_call: TRBD1; cdr3_nt: TGTGCCAGCAGCCTAGGGACAGCTGGGGCCAACGTCCTGACTTTC; cdr3_aa: CASSLGTAGANVLTF
clone_size: .; v_call: TRBV5-4; j_call: TRBJ1-3; d_call: .; cdr3_nt: TGTGCCAGCCGCTTGGGCCAGGGAAACACCATATATTTT; cdr3_aa: CASRLGQGNTIYF
clone_size: many; v_call: TRBV12-3/TRBV12-4; j_call: TRBJ1-5; d_call: .; cdr3_nt: TGTGCCAGCAGTCCTTCCTCAGGGGATCAGCCCCAGCATTTT; cdr3_aa: CASSPSSGDQPQHF
clone_size: .; v_call: TRBV29-1; j_call: TRBJ2-3; d_call: .; cdr3_nt: TGCAGCGTCTCCCCTGCGGGGTCTAGCACAGATACGCAGTATTTT; cdr3_aa: CSVSPAGSSTDTQYF
clone_size: .; v_call: TRBV11-3; j_call: TRBJ2-3; d_call: TRBD2; cdr3_nt: TGTGCCAGCAGCGCGAGCTCTGGGGGGGGAGACAACCCAGCTTTT; cdr3_aa: CASSASSGGGDNPAF
clone_size: .; v_call: TRBV10-1; j_call: TRBJ2-3; d_call: .; cdr3_nt: TGCGCCAGCGGTGATTCAAGTACGCAGTATTTT; cdr3_aa: CASGDSSTQYF
clone_size: many; v_call: TRBV7-2; j_call: TRBJ2-6; d_call: TRBD1; cdr3_nt: TGTGCCAGCAGCCGAAAGGACAGGGGAATCTCTGGGGCCAACGTCCTGACTTTC; cdr3_aa: CASSRKDRGISGANVLTF
clone_size: .; v_call: TRBV6-6; j_call: TRBJ2-7; d_call: .; cdr3_nt: TGTGCCAGCAGTTACTCGATGGCAGGGATCAGCGCCTACAAGCAGTACTTC; cdr3_aa: CASSYSMAGISAYKQYF
clone_size: .; v_call: TRBV24-1; j_call: TRBJ2-1; d_call: .; cdr3_nt: TGTGCCACCGAGGCAGGGGCCTACAATGAGCAGTTCTTC; cdr3_aa: CATEAGAYNEQFF
clone_size: .; v_call: TRBV7-3; j_call: TRBJ2-5; d_call: .; cdr3_nt: TGTGCCAGCTTCTTTGGTTTTGCGGATCTTAGCGAGGCCCAGTACTTC; cdr3_aa: CASFFGFADLSEAQYF
clone_size: many; v_call: TRBV6-1; j_call: TRBJ1-2; d_call: .; cdr3_nt: TGTGCCAGCCCGGGGTTCGAGGAGGGCTACACCTTC; cdr3_aa: CASPGFEEGYTF
clone_size: .; v_call: TRBV29-1; j_call: TRBJ2-7; d_call: TRBD1; cdr3_nt: TGCAGCGTAAGGACAGGGTTCTACGAGCAGTACTTC; cdr3_aa: CSVRTGFYEQYF
clone_size: .; v_call: TRBV7-2; j_call: TRBJ1-2; d_call: .; cdr3_nt: TGTGCCAGCAGCTCAACTAGCGGGGGGACCTATGGCTACACCTTC; cdr3_aa: CASSSTSGGTYGYTF
clone_size: many; v_call: TRBV5-6; j_call: TRBJ2-5; d_call: .; cdr3_nt: TGTGCCAGCAGCTCGGCCAGGGCTTCGGGGACCCAGTACTTC; cdr3_aa: CASSSARASGTQYF
clone_size: .; v_call: TRBV19; j_call: TRBJ2-7; d_call: TRBD2; cdr3_nt: TGTGCCAGTAGTGTTTATAGCGGGGCCTACGAGCAGTACTTC; cdr3_aa: CASSVYSGAYEQYF
clone_size: .; v_call: TRBV25-1; j_call: TRBJ1-2; d_call: .; cdr3_nt: TGTGCCAGCAGTGAACGTACAGGGCTAAACTATGGCTACACCTTC; cdr3_aa: CASSERTGLNYGYTF
clone_size: medium-sized; v_call: TRBV25-1; j_call: TRBJ2-3; d_call: .; cdr3_nt: TGTGCCAGCAGGACCGGGACAACCTCCACAGATACGCAGTATTTT; cdr3_aa: CASRTGTTSTDTQYF
clone_size: few; v_call: TRBV28; j_call: TRBJ2-3; d_call: TRBD2; cdr3_nt: TGTGCCAGCAGCCTAAGGGGACTAGCAGAGATAGCAGATACGCAGTATTTT; cdr3_aa: CASSLRGLAEIADTQYF
clone_size: .; v_call: TRBV3-1; j_call: TRBJ1-4; d_call: TRBD1; cdr3_nt: TGTGCCACTATGGGACAGGGAGATGAAAAACCGTTTTTT; cdr3_aa: CATMGQGDEKPFF
clone_size: many; v_call: TRBV5-8; j_call: TRBJ2-1; d_call: TRBD1; cdr3_nt: TGTGCCAGCAGCTTGGGGACAGGGGAAGAGCAGTTCTTC; cdr3_aa: CASSLGTGEEQFF
clone_size: medium-sized; v_call: TRBV24-1; j_call: TRBJ2-3; d_call: .; cdr3_nt: TGTGCCACCAGTGATACCCGCACCAGAGATACGCAGTATTTT; cdr3_aa: CATSDTRTRDTQYF
clone_size: medium-sized; v_call: TRBV10-3; j_call: TRBJ2-3; d_call: .; cdr3_nt: TGTGCCATCAGTGAGGGTAGCGGAGGCACAGATACGCAGTATTTT; cdr3_aa: CAISEGSGGTDTQYF
clone_size: many; v_call: TRBV6-4; j_call: TRBJ2-2; d_call: TRBD2; cdr3_nt: TGTGCCAGCAGGCTCTTAGCGGGGGACACCGGGGAGCTGTTTTTT; cdr3_aa: CASRLLAGDTGELFF